This T cell receptor (beta chain) was observed in a study of blood T cell repertoires in COVID-19. The wider study: Some COVID-19 samples were acute and others convalescent; all came from the United States, Italy and Spain. The cDNA or gDNA used as material had been derived from T cells, B-cell-depleted T cells, or PBMCs.

As originally analysed: Reference gene primer amplification in the assay estimated nucleated cell counts. TCRdb's table, derived via immunoSEQ multiplex PCR, lists solely in-frame clones and lacks some. V and J calls and clone size come straight from that table; D and trimming were deduced from the DNA. Found here are about 83,000 clones, around 90% of them singletons; the top ten hold 16%. Germline V gives CDR1 SGHDT, CDR2 YYEEEE. V was pared by 4 bases and J by 5 bases, with 15 bases between. This CDR3 has 14 amino acids. The clonotype originates from a woman of 80 years or more with active or convalescent COVID-19. What was sequenced was peripheral blood. J is TRBJ1-1 and V is TRBV5-6; D possibly corresponds to TRBD1 (6 bases). This CDR3 is CASSAGARGTEAFF. The CDR3 DNA follows: TGTGCCAGCAGCGCGGGGGCGAGAGGTACTGAAGCTTTCTTT.